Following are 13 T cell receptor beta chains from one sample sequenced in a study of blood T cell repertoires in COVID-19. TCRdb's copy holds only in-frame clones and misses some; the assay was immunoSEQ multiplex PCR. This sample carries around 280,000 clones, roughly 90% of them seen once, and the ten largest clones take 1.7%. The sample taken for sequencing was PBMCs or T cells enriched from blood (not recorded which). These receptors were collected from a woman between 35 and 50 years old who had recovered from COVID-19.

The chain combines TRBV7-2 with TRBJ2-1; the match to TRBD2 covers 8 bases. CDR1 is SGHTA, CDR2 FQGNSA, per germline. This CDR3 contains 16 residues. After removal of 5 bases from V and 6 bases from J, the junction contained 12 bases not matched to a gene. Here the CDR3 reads CASSPRLAPPINEQFF. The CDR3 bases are TGTGCCAGCAGCCCTAGACTAGCGCCGCCAATCAATGAGCAGTTCTTC.

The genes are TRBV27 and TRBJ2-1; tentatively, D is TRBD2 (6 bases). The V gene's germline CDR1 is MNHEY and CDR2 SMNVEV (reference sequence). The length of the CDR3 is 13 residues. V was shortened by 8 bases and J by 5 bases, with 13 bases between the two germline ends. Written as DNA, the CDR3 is TGTGCCAGCGCGGGGTGGGGAAACAATGAGCAGTTCTTC. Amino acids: CASAGWGNNEQFF.

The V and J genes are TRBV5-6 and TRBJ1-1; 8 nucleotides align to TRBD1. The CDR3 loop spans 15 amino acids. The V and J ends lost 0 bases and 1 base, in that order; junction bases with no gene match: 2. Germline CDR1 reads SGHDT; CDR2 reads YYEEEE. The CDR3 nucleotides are TGTGCCAGCAGCTTGGTCGGGACAGGGAACACTGAAGCTTTCTTT. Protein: CASSLVGTGNTEAFF.

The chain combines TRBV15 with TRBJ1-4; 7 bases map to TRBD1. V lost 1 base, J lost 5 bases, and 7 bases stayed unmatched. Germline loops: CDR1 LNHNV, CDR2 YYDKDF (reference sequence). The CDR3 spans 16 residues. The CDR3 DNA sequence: TGTGCCACCAGCAGAGCTGGGGGACAGCGAAATGAAAAACTGTTTTTT. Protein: CATSRAGGQRNEKLFF.

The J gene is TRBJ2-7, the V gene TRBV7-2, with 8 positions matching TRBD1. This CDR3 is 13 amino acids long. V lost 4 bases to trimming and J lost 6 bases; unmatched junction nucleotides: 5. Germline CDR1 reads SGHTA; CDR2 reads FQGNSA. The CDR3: CASSYRQGSEQYF. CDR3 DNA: TGTGCCAGCAGCTACCGACAGGGGAGCGAGCAGTACTTC. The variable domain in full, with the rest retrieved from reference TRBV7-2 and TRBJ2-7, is GAGVSQSPSNKVTEKGKDVELRCDPISGHTALYWYRQSLGQGLEFLIYFQGNSAPDKSGLPSDRFSAERTGGSVSTLTIQRTQQEDSAVYLCASSYRQGSEQYFGPGTRLTVT.

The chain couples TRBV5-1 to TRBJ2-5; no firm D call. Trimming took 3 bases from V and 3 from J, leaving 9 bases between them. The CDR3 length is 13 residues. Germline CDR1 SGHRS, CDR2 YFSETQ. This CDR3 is CASSSGAEETQYF. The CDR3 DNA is TGCGCCAGCAGCTCCGGAGCCGAAGAGACCCAGTACTTC.

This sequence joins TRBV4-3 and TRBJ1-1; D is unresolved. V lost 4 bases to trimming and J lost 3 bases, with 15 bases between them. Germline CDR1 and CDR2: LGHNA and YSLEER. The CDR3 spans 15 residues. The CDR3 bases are TGCGCCAGCAGCCCTGGAGGGCCCGGGGACACTGAAGCTTTCTTT. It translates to CASSPGGPGDTEAFF.

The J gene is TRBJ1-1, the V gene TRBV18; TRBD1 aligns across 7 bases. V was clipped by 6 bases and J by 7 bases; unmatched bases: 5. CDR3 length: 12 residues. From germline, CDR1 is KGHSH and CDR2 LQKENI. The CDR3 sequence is CASSRDSFEAFF. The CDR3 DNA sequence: TGTGCCAGCTCCCGGGACAGCTTTGAAGCTTTCTTT. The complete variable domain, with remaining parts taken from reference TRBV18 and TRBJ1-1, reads NAGVMQNPRHLVRRRGQEARLRCSPMKGHSHVYWYRQLPEEGLKFMVYLQKENIIDESGMPKERFSAEFPKEGPSILRIQQVVRGDSAAYFCASSRDSFEAFFGQGTRLTVV.

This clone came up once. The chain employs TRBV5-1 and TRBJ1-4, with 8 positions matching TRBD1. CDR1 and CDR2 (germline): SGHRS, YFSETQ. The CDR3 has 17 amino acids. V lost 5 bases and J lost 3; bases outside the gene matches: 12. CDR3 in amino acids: CASSPYRGGAANEKLFF. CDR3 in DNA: TGCGCCAGCAGTCCCTACAGGGGGGGGGCAGCTAATGAAAAACTGTTTTTT.

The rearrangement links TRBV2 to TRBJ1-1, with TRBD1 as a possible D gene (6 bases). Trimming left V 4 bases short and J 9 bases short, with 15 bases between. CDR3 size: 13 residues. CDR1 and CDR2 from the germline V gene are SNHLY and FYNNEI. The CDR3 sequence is CASSVGTITQAFF. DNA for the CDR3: TGTGCCAGCAGTGTAGGGACAATAACCCAAGCTTTCTTT.

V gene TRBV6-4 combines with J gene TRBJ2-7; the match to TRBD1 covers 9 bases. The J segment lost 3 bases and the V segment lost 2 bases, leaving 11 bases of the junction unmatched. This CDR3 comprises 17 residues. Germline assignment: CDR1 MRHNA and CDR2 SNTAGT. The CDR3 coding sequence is TGTGCCAGCAGTGACACTATCACAGGGGGCCGCATCTACGAGCAGTACTTC. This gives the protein CASSDTITGGRIYEQYF.

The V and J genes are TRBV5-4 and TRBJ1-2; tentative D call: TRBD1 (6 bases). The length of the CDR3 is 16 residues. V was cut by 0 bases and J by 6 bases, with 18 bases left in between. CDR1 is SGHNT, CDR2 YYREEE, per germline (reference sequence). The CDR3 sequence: CASSLAGGRTGHGYTF. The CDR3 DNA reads TGTGCCAGCAGCTTGGCCGGGGGGCGAACAGGTCATGGCTACACCTTC.

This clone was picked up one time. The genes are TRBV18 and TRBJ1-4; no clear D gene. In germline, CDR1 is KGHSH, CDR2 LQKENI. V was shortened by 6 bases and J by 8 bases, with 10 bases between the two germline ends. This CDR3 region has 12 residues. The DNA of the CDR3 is TGTGCCAGCTCCCCCTCGAGCGAAAAACTGTTTTTT. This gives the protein CASSPSSEKLFF.